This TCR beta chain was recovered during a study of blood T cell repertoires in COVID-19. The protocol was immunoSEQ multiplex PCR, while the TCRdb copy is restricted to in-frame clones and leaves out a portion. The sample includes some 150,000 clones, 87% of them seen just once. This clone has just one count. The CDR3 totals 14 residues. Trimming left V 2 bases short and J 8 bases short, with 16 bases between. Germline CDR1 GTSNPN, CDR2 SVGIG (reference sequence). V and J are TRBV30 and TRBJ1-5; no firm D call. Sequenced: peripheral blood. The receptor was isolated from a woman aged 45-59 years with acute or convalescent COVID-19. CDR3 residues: CAWSPGLDEEPQHF. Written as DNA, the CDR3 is TGTGCCTGGAGTCCCGGACTGGACGAGGAGCCCCAGCATTTT. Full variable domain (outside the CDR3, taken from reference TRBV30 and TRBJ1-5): SQTIHQWPATLVQPVGSPLSLECTVEGTSNPNLYWYRQAAGRGLQLLFYSVGIGQISSEVPQNLSASRPQDRQFILSSKKLLLSDSGFYLCAWSPGLDEEPQHFGDGTRLSIL.